These 24 T cell receptor beta chains came from one sample sequenced in a study of cytomegalovirus exposure and HLA in healthy donors. TCRdb keeps only in-frame clones here, not all; method: immunoSEQ multiplex PCR. The data show 300,000 to 450,000 clones, with about nine tenths seen just once and 0.83% held by the top ten. The sequenced sample was PBMCs. The receptors derive from a woman aged 18 to 35 in good health and CMV-seronegative.

This chain connects TRBV4-1 to TRBJ1-1; the match to TRBD1 covers 7 bases. The CDR3 is 13 residues long. Germline CDR1 is MGHRA and CDR2 is YSYEKL. The J segment lost 1 base and the V segment lost 6 bases, leaving 2 bases of the junction unmatched. DNA of the CDR3: TGCGCCAGCAGACAGGGGAGGAACACTGAAGCTTTCTTT. The encoded protein is CASRQGRNTEAFF.

The chain recombines TRBV28 with TRBJ2-7; 7 positions agree with TRBD2. V lost 2 bases, J lost 5 bases, and 12 bases stayed unmatched. Germline CDR1 is MDHEN and CDR2 is SYDVKM. This CDR3 comprises 16 residues. In DNA form, the CDR3 reads TGTGCCAGCAGTTTACCCGTTTCGCGGGAGAGTCACGAGCAGTACTTC. Protein sequence: CASSLPVSRESHEQYF. Combining the CDR3 with reference TRBV28 and TRBJ2-7 gives the whole variable domain DVKVTQSSRYLVKRTGEKVFLECVQDMDHENMFWYRQDPGLGLRLIYFSYDVKMKEKGDIPEGYSVSREKKERFSLILESASTNQTSMYLCASSLPVSRESHEQYFGPGTRLTVT.

The chain joins TRBV7-9 to TRBJ2-4; D gene unclear. Trimming stripped 8 bases from V and 8 bases from J, with 7 bases between. Germline loops: CDR1 SEHNR, CDR2 FQNEAQ (reference sequence). The CDR3 runs 10 residues. The CDR3 DNA reads as TGTGCCAGCTCCGGTGACATTCAGTACTTC. Amino acid sequence: CASSGDIQYF.

The V and J genes are TRBV4-1 and TRBJ1-2; D uncertain. V was shortened by 6 bases and J by 8 bases, with 22 bases between the two germline ends. The CDR3 loop spans 15 amino acids. Germline loops: CDR1 MGHRA, CDR2 YSYEKL. The CDR3 here is CASRQLRAALSGYTF. The CDR3 DNA follows: TGCGCCAGCAGACAGTTGCGGGCCGCCCTTAGCGGCTACACCTTC.

V usage is TRBV6-1 and J usage is TRBJ1-1; D unclear. CDR1 is MNHNS and CDR2 is SASEGT in the germline V gene. Trimming removed 7 bases from V and 0 bases from J, with 9 bases in between. The CDR3 spans 13 residues. CDR3 nucleotide sequence: TGTGCCAGCACCCTGGAGGTGAACACTGAAGCTTTCTTT. Its protein is CASTLEVNTEAFF.

The gene calls are TRBV6-4 and TRBJ1-1; TRBD1 aligns across 10 bases. With V trimmed by 9 bases and J by 0 bases, 7 bases remained unmatched. In germline, CDR1 is MRHNA, CDR2 SNTAGT. The CDR3 has 15 residues. The CDR3 protein is CARATGGPMNTEAFF. Here the CDR3 DNA reads TGTGCCAGAGCGACAGGGGGCCCCATGAACACTGAAGCTTTCTTT.

The V and J genes are TRBV27 and TRBJ2-7; 10 nucleotides agree with TRBD2. Per germline, CDR1 MNHEY and CDR2 SMNVEV (reference sequence). CDR3 length equals 14 residues. V trimming: 5 bases; J trimming: 2 bases; junction bases outside the gene matches: 3. The CDR3: CASSLAGDPYEQYF. CDR3 in DNA: TGTGCCAGCAGTCTAGCGGGAGACCCCTACGAGCAGTACTTC.

The chain uses TRBV27 and TRBJ1-2; 10 positions agree with TRBD1. Germline CDR1 and CDR2: MNHEY and SMNVEV (reference sequence). J gave up 4 bases and V 3 bases, and 8 bases lay outside the gene matches. This CDR3 has 16 residues. CDR3 loop: CASSFRGQGSPYGYTF. The DNA of the CDR3 is TGTGCCAGCAGTTTCCGGGGACAGGGGTCGCCCTATGGCTACACCTTC.

V usage is TRBV4-1 and J usage is TRBJ1-5; unclear D gene. Trimming cost V 2 bases and J 4 bases, with 6 bases left between them. Germline V gives CDR1 MGHRA, CDR2 YSYEKL. The CDR3 is made up of 13 amino acids. The chain's CDR3 is CASSQLPNQPQHF. CDR3 DNA: TGCGCCAGCAGCCAACTACCTAATCAGCCCCAGCATTTT.

The gene calls are TRBV27 and TRBJ1-2, with 7 bases lining up with TRBD1. The length of the CDR3 is 15 residues. The junction had 7 bases not matched to a gene; V was cut back by 0 bases and J by 6 bases. Germline values: CDR1 MNHEY, CDR2 SMNVEV (reference sequence). For the CDR3, the DNA is TGTGCCAGCAGTTTATCCCCAGGGGGGTCGGATGGCTACACCTTC. Encoded protein: CASSLSPGGSDGYTF.

The chain uses TRBV5-1 and TRBJ2-7; D is unclear. With 5 bases removed from V and 1 base from J, the gap between germline ends came to 10 bases. The germline V gene encodes CDR1 SGHRS and CDR2 YFSETQ. The CDR3 totals 13 residues. In nucleotides, the CDR3 is TGCGCCAGCAGGCCAGGAAGTTCCTACGAGCAGTACTTC. Translation: CASRPGSSYEQYF.

CDR3 bases: TGTGCCAGCAGCGAAGGGACAGCGGGTGAAGCTTTCTTT. This sequence encodes CASSEGTAGEAFF. V usage is TRBV7-9 and J usage is TRBJ1-1, with 7 positions matching TRBD1. Germline V gene sequence: CDR1 SEHNR, CDR2 FQNEAQ (reference sequence). J was trimmed by 7 bases and V by 5 bases; bases with no gene match: 7. The CDR3 extends over 13 amino acids. Drawing the rest from reference TRBV7-9 and TRBJ1-1, the complete variable domain is DTGVSQNPRHKITKRGQNVTFRCDPISEHNRLYWYRQTLGQGPEFLTYFQNEAQLEKSRLLSDRFSAERPKGSFSTLEIQRTEQGDSAMYLCASSEGTAGEAFFGQGTRLTVV.

The genes are TRBV27 and TRBJ2-1; D is perhaps TRBD2 (5 bases). This CDR3 spans 13 amino acids. Between the trimmed V and J ends, which lost 6 bases and 10 bases, there was a span of 16 bases. CDR1 is MNHEY and CDR2 is SMNVEV in the germline V gene (reference sequence). CDR3 loop: CASSSSLGREQFF. CDR3 nucleotides: TGTGCCAGCAGCTCTTCACTAGGTCGGGAGCAGTTCTTC.

This chain links TRBV18 with TRBJ2-2; the D gene is possibly TRBD2 (7 bases). The length of the CDR3 is 15 residues. Deletions cut 2 bases from V and 6 bases from J, with 13 bases between. Germline assignment: CDR1 KGHSH and CDR2 LQKENI. CDR3 nucleotide sequence: TGTGCCAGCTCACCATGGGGGGGCCGGTCCGGGGAGCTGTTTTTT. It specifies CASSPWGGRSGELFF.

This clone was detected only once. J is TRBJ2-7 and V is TRBV28; D may be TRBD1 (5 bases). The CDR3 length is 13 residues. The germline gives CDR1 MDHEN, CDR2 SYDVKM. V shed 5 bases and J shed 4 bases, with 12 bases lying between them. The chain's CDR3 is CASSLRTRYEQYF. Here the CDR3 DNA reads TGTGCCAGCAGTCTAAGGACACGATACGAGCAGTACTTC.

The rearrangement links TRBV19 to TRBJ1-2; D unclear. This CDR3 contains 12 residues. Germline loops: CDR1 LNHDA, CDR2 SQIVND (reference sequence). The V and J ends lost 5 bases and 3 bases respectively, with 7 bases between them. DNA for the CDR3: TGTGCCAGTAGTCAACAACACTATGGCTACACCTTC. Its protein is CASSQQHYGYTF.

This chain joins TRBV6-1 and TRBJ2-7, with 11 bases matching TRBD1. The CDR3 totals 16 residues. V lost 1 base to trimming and J lost 3 bases; unmatched junction nucleotides: 5. CDR1 MNHNS and CDR2 SASEGT come from the germline V gene. The CDR3 DNA sequence: TGTGCCAGCAGTGAAGATGCCGGGACAGGGGGCTACGAGCAGTACTTC. Encoded protein: CASSEDAGTGGYEQYF.

The rearrangement joins TRBV6-4 to TRBJ2-3, with TRBD1 identical over 9 bases. This CDR3 has 14 residues. The germline CDR1 and CDR2 sequences are MRHNA and SNTAGT. The junction had 1 base not matched to a gene; V was cut back by 5 bases and J by 1 base. CDR3 amino acids: CASSRQGGTDTQYF. CDR3 in DNA: TGTGCCAGCAGTAGACAGGGGGGCACAGATACGCAGTATTTT.

V is TRBV27 and J is TRBJ1-2; D unclear. Germline loops: CDR1 MNHEY, CDR2 SMNVEV (reference sequence). The CDR3 has 15 amino acids. The ends were cut back, 6 bases at V and 6 bases at J, with 20 bases in the middle. As DNA, the CDR3 is TGTGCCAGCAGCCCTTCCCAGGCGTTCCACGATGGCTACACCTTC. As protein: CASSPSQAFHDGYTF.

The chain links TRBV9 to TRBJ2-3, with 11 nucleotides matching TRBD2. The V gene end was trimmed by 4 bases and the J gene end by 3 bases; junction bases not matched to a gene: 1. The CDR3 contains 14 residues. Germline V gene lookup returns CDR1 SGDLS and CDR2 YYNGEE. CDR3 nucleotides: TGTGCCAGCAGCCCTAGCGGGGGGACAGATACGCAGTATTTT. It codes for CASSPSGGTDTQYF.

This chain's CDR3 is CASSLQGSYSPLHF. As DNA, the CDR3 is TGTGCCAGCAGTTTACAGGGCAGTTACTCACCCCTCCACTTT. J is TRBJ1-6 and V is TRBV28, with D possibly being TRBD1 (5 bases). CDR1 and CDR2 (germline): MDHEN, SYDVKM. Trimming removed 2 bases at V and 10 bases at J, with 12 bases between. This CDR3 contains 14 residues.

The V call is TRBV7-9, the J call TRBJ1-1; a weak D match, TRBD1 (6 bases). The CDR3 sequence is 16 residues long. The germline V gene encodes CDR1 SEHNR and CDR2 FQNEAQ (reference sequence). Trimming stripped 5 bases from V and 1 base from J, with 17 bases between. The CDR3 protein is CASSDAPQGRNTEAFF. In DNA, the CDR3 is TGTGCCAGCAGCGATGCACCACAGGGAAGGAACACTGAAGCTTTCTTT.

The chain combines TRBV29-1 with TRBJ1-1, with 7 positions matching TRBD1. Germline CDR1 SQVTM, CDR2 ANQGSEA. The junction had 6 bases not matched to a gene; V was cut back by 7 bases and J by 4 bases. This CDR3 is built from 12 residues. The CDR3 loop reads CSAADRATEAFF. CDR3 nucleotides: TGCAGCGCCGCAGACAGGGCCACTGAAGCTTTCTTT. The entire variable domain, with the rest obtained from reference TRBV29-1 and TRBJ1-1, is as follows: SAVISQKPSRDICQRGTSLTIQCQVDSQVTMMFWYRQQPGQSLTLIATANQGSEATYESGFVIDKFPISRPNLTFSTLTVSNMSPEDSSIYLCSAADRATEAFFGQGTRLTVV.

The table lists this clone with a count of one. Other DNA sequences from this sample encode an identical CDR3 as well. The rearrangement joins TRBV9 to TRBJ1-2; 7 bases are shared with TRBD1. This CDR3 is 15 amino acids long. V was clipped by 0 bases and J by 0 bases; unmatched bases: 2. Germline CDR1 is SGDLS and CDR2 is YYNGEE. CDR3 bases: TGTGCCAGCAGCGTAGCAGGGACAGCTAACTATGGCTACACCTTC. Amino acid sequence: CASSVAGTANYGYTF.